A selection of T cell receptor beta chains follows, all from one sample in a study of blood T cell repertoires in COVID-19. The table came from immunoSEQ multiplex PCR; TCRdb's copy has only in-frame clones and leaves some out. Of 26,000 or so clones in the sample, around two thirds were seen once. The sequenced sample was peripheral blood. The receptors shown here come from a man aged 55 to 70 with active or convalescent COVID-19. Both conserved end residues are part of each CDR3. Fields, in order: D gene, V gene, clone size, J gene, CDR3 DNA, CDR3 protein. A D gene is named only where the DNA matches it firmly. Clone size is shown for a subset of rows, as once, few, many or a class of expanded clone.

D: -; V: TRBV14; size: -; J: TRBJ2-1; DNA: TGTGCCAGCAGCCAATTCATGCTAGCGTACAATGAGCAGTTCTTC; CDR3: CASSQFMLAYNEQFF
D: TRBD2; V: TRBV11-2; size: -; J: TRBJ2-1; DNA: TGTGCCAGCAGCTCTAGCGGGAGCTCCTACAATGAGCAGTTCTTC; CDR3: CASSSSGSSYNEQFF
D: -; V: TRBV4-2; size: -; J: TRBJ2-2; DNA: TGTGCCAGCAGCCCCTCAACCTGGGCAGCTACCTCGAACACCGGGGAGCTGTTTTTT; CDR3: CASSPSTWAATSNTGELFF
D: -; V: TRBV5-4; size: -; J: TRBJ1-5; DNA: TGTGCCAGCAGCTTGGCGGCCGAGGGCAATCAGCCCCAGCATTTT; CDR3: CASSLAAEGNQPQHF
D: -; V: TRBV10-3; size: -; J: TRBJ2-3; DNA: TGTGCCATCAGTACGACAGTGCGCGATGACACAGATACGCAGTATTTT; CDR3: CAISTTVRDDTDTQYF
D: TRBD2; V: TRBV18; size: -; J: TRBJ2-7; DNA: TGTGCCAGCTCACCCAAGGGACTAGCGGGGTATGCCTACGAGCAGTACTTC; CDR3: CASSPKGLAGYAYEQYF
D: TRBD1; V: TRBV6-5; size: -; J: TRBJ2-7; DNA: TGTGCCAGCAGTTACGACAGGGGGCGACACGAGCAGTACTTC; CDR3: CASSYDRGRHEQYF
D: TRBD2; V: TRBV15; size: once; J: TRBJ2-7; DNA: TGTGCCACCAGCAGAGATCGCCTAGCGGGGGAGCAGTACTTC; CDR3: CATSRDRLAGEQYF
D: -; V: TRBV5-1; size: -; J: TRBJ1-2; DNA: TGCGCCAGCAGCCCGATGACAGACTATGGCTACACCTTC; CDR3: CASSPMTDYGYTF
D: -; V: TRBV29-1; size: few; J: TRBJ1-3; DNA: TGCAGCGTTGCCTCAGGCAGCTCTGGAAACACCATATATTTT; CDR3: CSVASGSSGNTIYF
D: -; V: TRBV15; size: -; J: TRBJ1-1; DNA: TGTGCCACCAGCAGAGGGCCCCTTTGGAACACTGAAGCTTTCTTT; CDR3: CATSRGPLWNTEAFF
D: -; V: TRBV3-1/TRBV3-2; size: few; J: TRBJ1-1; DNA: TGTGCCAGCAGCCAACGTAGCACAGGGTGGAACACTGAAGCTTTCTTT; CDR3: CASSQRSTGWNTEAFF
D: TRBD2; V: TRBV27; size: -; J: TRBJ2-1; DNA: TGTGCCAGCAGTTTCCGGGCTAGCGGGAGGACGAGCGAGCAGTTCTTC; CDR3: CASSFRASGRTSEQFF
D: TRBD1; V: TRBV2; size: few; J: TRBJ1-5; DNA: TGTGCCAGCAGTGAAGACCTTACAGGGGGCTATAGCAATCAGCCCCAGCATTTT; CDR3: CASSEDLTGGYSNQPQHF
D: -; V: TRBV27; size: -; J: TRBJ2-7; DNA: TGTGCCAGCAGTTTAACCTCGCTTGAGCGGCCTCGGGAGCAGTACTTC; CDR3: CASSLTSLERPREQYF
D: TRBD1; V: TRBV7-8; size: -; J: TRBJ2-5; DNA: TGTGCCAGCAGCCGACGTTTTTTGGGACAGGGGGGAGAGACCCAGTACTTC; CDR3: CASSRRFLGQGGETQYF
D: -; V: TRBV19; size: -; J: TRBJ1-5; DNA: TGTGCCAGTAGTCGGCAGGGGCCCCAGCATTTT; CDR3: CASSRQGPQHF